The rows below give T cell receptor beta chains drawn from one sample of a study of blood T cell repertoires in COVID-19. This table comes from immunoSEQ multiplex PCR, and its TCRdb copy is limited to in-frame clones, with some not included. Of around 300,000 clones in the sample, around 86% were seen once. The source material was peripheral blood. These receptors all stem from a man aged 50-59 years with acute or convalescent COVID-19. Each CDR3 is given with its conserved first and last residue. The order of the fields is CDR3 protein, CDR3 DNA, clone size, J gene, V gene, D gene. D genes are given only for firm matches. A clone size is listed for some rows: how often the clone was seen (once, few, many), or a class if it is expanded.

cdr3_aa: CASRLDISYEQYF
cdr3_nt: TGCGCCAGCAGGTTGGACATCTCCTACGAGCAGTACTTC
clone_size: -
j_call: TRBJ2-7
v_call: TRBV5-1
d_call: -

cdr3_aa: CASSQSGLESYGYTF
cdr3_nt: TGTGCCAGCAGCCAATCAGGGTTAGAGAGCTATGGCTACACCTTC
clone_size: once
j_call: TRBJ1-2
v_call: TRBV3-1/TRBV3-2
d_call: -

cdr3_aa: CASSEARERGADTQYF
cdr3_nt: TGTGCCAGCAGTGAAGCGCGGGAGCGGGGGGCGGATACGCAGTATTTT
clone_size: -
j_call: TRBJ2-3
v_call: TRBV2
d_call: TRBD2

cdr3_aa: CASSYLSGGDYNEQFF
cdr3_nt: TGTGCCAGCAGTTACTTAAGCGGGGGGGACTACAATGAGCAGTTCTTC
clone_size: -
j_call: TRBJ2-1
v_call: TRBV6-5
d_call: TRBD2

cdr3_aa: CASSPRLTITEAFF
cdr3_nt: TGTGCCAGCAGCCCGAGACTGACGATCACTGAAGCTTTCTTT
clone_size: -
j_call: TRBJ1-1
v_call: TRBV9
d_call: -

cdr3_aa: CASSLKRGFDQPQHF
cdr3_nt: TGTGCCAGCAGTTTAAAACGGGGTTTTGACCAGCCCCAGCATTTT
clone_size: -
j_call: TRBJ1-5
v_call: TRBV27
d_call: -

cdr3_aa: CASTAGVGSSEAFF
cdr3_nt: TGTGCCAGCACCGCCGGGGTAGGGTCCTCCGAAGCTTTCTTT
clone_size: -
j_call: TRBJ1-1
v_call: TRBV6-5
d_call: -

cdr3_aa: CAWTGSAATQYF
cdr3_nt: TGTGCCTGGACTGGGAGTGCGGCGACCCAGTACTTC
clone_size: few
j_call: TRBJ2-5
v_call: TRBV30
d_call: -

cdr3_aa: CASSHLAGGSTTGELFF
cdr3_nt: TGTGCCAGCAGCCACCTAGCGGGTGGGTCGACCACCGGGGAGCTGTTTTTT
clone_size: -
j_call: TRBJ2-2
v_call: TRBV14
d_call: TRBD2

cdr3_aa: CASSPSGGARGYEQYF
cdr3_nt: TGTGCCAGCAGCCCCTCCGGGGGGGCGCGAGGCTACGAGCAGTACTTC
clone_size: -
j_call: TRBJ2-7
v_call: TRBV11-3
d_call: TRBD2

cdr3_aa: CASSYRGNTGELFF
cdr3_nt: TGTGCCAGCAGCTACAGGGGGAACACCGGGGAGCTGTTTTTT
clone_size: -
j_call: TRBJ2-2
v_call: TRBV7-3
d_call: TRBD1

cdr3_aa: CALGGDSGNTIYF
cdr3_nt: TGTGCGCTTGGGGGGGACTCTGGAAACACCATATATTTT
clone_size: -
j_call: TRBJ1-3
v_call: TRBV30
d_call: -

cdr3_aa: CASSPGGATYEQYF
cdr3_nt: TGTGCCAGCAGCCCGGGGGGTGCCACCTACGAGCAGTACTTC
clone_size: once
j_call: TRBJ2-7
v_call: TRBV7-8
d_call: TRBD2

cdr3_aa: CAWTRTDRMNTEAFF
cdr3_nt: TGTGCCTGGACCCGAACCGACAGGATGAACACTGAAGCTTTCTTT
clone_size: -
j_call: TRBJ1-1
v_call: TRBV30
d_call: -

cdr3_aa: CASSEQPDYGYTF
cdr3_nt: TGCGCCAGCAGCGAACAGCCAGACTATGGCTACACCTTC
clone_size: -
j_call: TRBJ1-2
v_call: TRBV5-1
d_call: -

cdr3_aa: CASRPERGQPQHF
cdr3_nt: TGCGCCAGCAGGCCGGAGCGCGGTCAGCCCCAGCATTTT
clone_size: once
j_call: TRBJ1-5
v_call: TRBV5-1
d_call: -

cdr3_aa: CSASRTPRSTEAFF
cdr3_nt: TGCAGTGCTAGTCGGACACCCAGGAGCACTGAAGCTTTCTTT
clone_size: -
j_call: TRBJ1-1
v_call: TRBV20-1
d_call: -

cdr3_aa: CAWSQGAGTEAFF
cdr3_nt: TGTGCCTGGAGCCAGGGGGCGGGGACTGAAGCTTTCTTT
clone_size: -
j_call: TRBJ1-1
v_call: TRBV30
d_call: TRBD1

cdr3_aa: CASRGGSYNSPLHF
cdr3_nt: TGTGCCAGCAGGGGGGGCTCCTATAATTCACCCCTCCACTTT
clone_size: few
j_call: TRBJ1-6
v_call: TRBV5-6
d_call: -

cdr3_aa: CASSLQGESGYTF
cdr3_nt: TGCGCCAGCAGCTTGCAGGGGGAAAGCGGCTACACCTTC
clone_size: -
j_call: TRBJ1-2
v_call: TRBV5-1
d_call: TRBD1

cdr3_aa: CASGQGGNTIYF
cdr3_nt: TGTGCCAGCGGACAGGGGGGAAACACCATATATTTT
clone_size: -
j_call: TRBJ1-3
v_call: TRBV19
d_call: TRBD1

cdr3_aa: CASSLGGRGELFF
cdr3_nt: TGTGCCAGCAGCTTAGGAGGTCGGGGGGAGCTGTTTTTT
clone_size: -
j_call: TRBJ2-2
v_call: TRBV11-3
d_call: -

cdr3_aa: CASSMTGTGSSYEQYF
cdr3_nt: TGTGCCAGTAGTATGACCGGGACAGGAAGCTCCTACGAGCAGTACTTC
clone_size: -
j_call: TRBJ2-7
v_call: TRBV19
d_call: TRBD1

cdr3_aa: CASSPDRVNSPLHF
cdr3_nt: TGTGCCAGCAGCCCCGACAGGGTGAATTCACCCCTCCACTTT
clone_size: -
j_call: TRBJ1-6
v_call: TRBV9
d_call: TRBD1

cdr3_aa: CASSQVLGGYGTEAFF
cdr3_nt: TGCGCCAGCAGCCAAGTCCTTGGGGGGTACGGCACTGAAGCTTTCTTT
clone_size: -
j_call: TRBJ1-1
v_call: TRBV4-1
d_call: -

cdr3_aa: CASSVARGGSTGELFF
cdr3_nt: TGTGCCAGCAGCGTAGCAAGAGGGGGAAGCACCGGGGAGCTGTTTTTT
clone_size: -
j_call: TRBJ2-2
v_call: TRBV9
d_call: -

cdr3_aa: CASSQEGGAPRGAFF
cdr3_nt: TGTGCCAGCAGCCAAGAGGGGGGGGCACCCCGTGGCGCTTTCTTT
clone_size: few
j_call: TRBJ1-1
v_call: TRBV3-1/TRBV3-2
d_call: -

cdr3_aa: CASSLAGGEKLFF
cdr3_nt: TGTGCCAGCAGCTTAGCAGGAGGCGAAAAACTGTTTTTT
clone_size: -
j_call: TRBJ1-4
v_call: TRBV7-9
d_call: -

cdr3_aa: CASSQDYPGGTGELFF
cdr3_nt: TGCGCCAGCAGCCAAGACTACCCGGGAGGCACCGGGGAGCTGTTTTTT
clone_size: -
j_call: TRBJ2-2
v_call: TRBV4-1
d_call: TRBD2

cdr3_aa: CASSPRWRGPYNEQFF
cdr3_nt: TGTGCCAGCAGCCCCCGGTGGCGGGGACCGTACAATGAGCAGTTCTTC
clone_size: -
j_call: TRBJ2-1
v_call: TRBV9
d_call: -

cdr3_aa: CASSFLSNTEAFF
cdr3_nt: TGTGCCAGCAGTTTTTTATCGAACACTGAAGCTTTCTTT
clone_size: once
j_call: TRBJ1-1
v_call: TRBV12-3/TRBV12-4
d_call: -

cdr3_aa: CSVLLPGQKTGGANVLTF
cdr3_nt: TGCAGCGTTTTACTACCGGGACAAAAAACGGGAGGGGCCAACGTCCTGACTTTC
clone_size: -
j_call: TRBJ2-6
v_call: TRBV29-1
d_call: -

cdr3_aa: CASSLGTGDEQFF
cdr3_nt: TGTGCCAGCAGCTTGGGGACAGGGGATGAGCAGTTCTTC
clone_size: few
j_call: TRBJ2-1
v_call: TRBV5-6
d_call: TRBD1

cdr3_aa: CAWSSTRQLTNYGYTF
cdr3_nt: TGTGCCTGGAGCAGCACACGACAGCTAACAAACTATGGCTACACCTTC
clone_size: -
j_call: TRBJ1-2
v_call: TRBV30
d_call: -

cdr3_aa: CASSSGASGEYEQYF
cdr3_nt: TGTGCCAGCAGCAGTGGGGCTAGCGGGGAATACGAGCAGTACTTC
clone_size: -
j_call: TRBJ2-7
v_call: TRBV9
d_call: TRBD2

cdr3_aa: CASSYSASSIFGYTF
cdr3_nt: TGTGCCAGCAGTTACTCGGCATCGTCCATTTTTGGCTACACCTTC
clone_size: -
j_call: TRBJ1-2
v_call: TRBV6-5
d_call: -

cdr3_aa: CASSSVQVEKLFF
cdr3_nt: TGTGCCAGCAGCAGTGTTCAGGTTGAAAAACTGTTTTTT
clone_size: -
j_call: TRBJ1-4
v_call: TRBV3-1/TRBV3-2
d_call: -

cdr3_aa: CAWKDRDYNEQFF
cdr3_nt: TGTGCCTGGAAGGACAGGGATTACAATGAGCAGTTCTTC
clone_size: -
j_call: TRBJ2-1
v_call: TRBV30
d_call: TRBD1

cdr3_aa: CASSHGTTGELFF
cdr3_nt: TGTGCCAGCAGCCACGGGACAACCGGGGAGCTGTTTTTT
clone_size: once
j_call: TRBJ2-2
v_call: TRBV3-1/TRBV3-2
d_call: -

cdr3_aa: CAISEEGSDQPQHF
cdr3_nt: TGTGCCATCAGTGAGGAGGGTTCGGATCAGCCCCAGCATTTT
clone_size: -
j_call: TRBJ1-5
v_call: TRBV10-3
d_call: -

cdr3_aa: CASSQDQGAFF
cdr3_nt: TGTGCCAGCAGCCAGGACCAGGGGGCTTTCTTT
clone_size: -
j_call: TRBJ1-1
v_call: TRBV6-1
d_call: -

cdr3_aa: CASSRDRENNEQFF
cdr3_nt: TGTGCCAGCAGCAGGGACAGGGAGAACAATGAGCAGTTCTTC
clone_size: -
j_call: TRBJ2-1
v_call: TRBV27
d_call: TRBD1

cdr3_aa: CASRSGYQETQYF
cdr3_nt: TGTGCCAGTAGGTCGGGGTACCAAGAGACCCAGTACTTC
clone_size: -
j_call: TRBJ2-5
v_call: TRBV19
d_call: -

cdr3_aa: CASSVADRPYYGYTF
cdr3_nt: TGTGCCAGCAGCGTAGCTGACAGGCCTTACTATGGCTACACCTTC
clone_size: -
j_call: TRBJ1-2
v_call: TRBV9
d_call: -

cdr3_aa: CASSFGGQGGGNTIYF
cdr3_nt: TGCGCCAGCAGCTTCGGCGGGCAAGGAGGTGGAAACACCATATATTTT
clone_size: -
j_call: TRBJ1-3
v_call: TRBV5-1
d_call: -

cdr3_aa: CAISRQSAYEQYF
cdr3_nt: TGTGCCATCAGCCGACAGTCGGCCTACGAGCAGTACTTC
clone_size: -
j_call: TRBJ2-7
v_call: TRBV10-3
d_call: -

cdr3_aa: CASSNDRVTQPQHF
cdr3_nt: TGTGCCAGTAGTAACGACAGGGTAACTCAGCCCCAGCATTTT
clone_size: -
j_call: TRBJ1-5
v_call: TRBV19
d_call: TRBD1

cdr3_aa: CASSPLAGGSYNEQFF
cdr3_nt: TGCGCCAGCAGCCCACTAGCGGGGGGGTCCTACAATGAGCAGTTCTTC
clone_size: -
j_call: TRBJ2-1
v_call: TRBV5-1
d_call: TRBD2